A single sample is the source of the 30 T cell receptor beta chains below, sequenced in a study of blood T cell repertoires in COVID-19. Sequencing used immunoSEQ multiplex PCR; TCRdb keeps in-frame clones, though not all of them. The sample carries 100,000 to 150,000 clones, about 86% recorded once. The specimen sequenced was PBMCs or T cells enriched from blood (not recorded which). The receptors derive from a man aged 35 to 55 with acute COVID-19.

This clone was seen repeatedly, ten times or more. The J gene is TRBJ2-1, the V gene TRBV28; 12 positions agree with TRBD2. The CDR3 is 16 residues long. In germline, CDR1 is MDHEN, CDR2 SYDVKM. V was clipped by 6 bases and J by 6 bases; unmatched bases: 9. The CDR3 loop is CASRPWTSGIINEQFF. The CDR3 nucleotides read TGTGCCAGCAGACCCTGGACTAGCGGGATTATCAATGAGCAGTTCTTC. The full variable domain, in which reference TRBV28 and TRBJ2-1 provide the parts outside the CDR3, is DVKVTQSSRYLVKRTGEKVFLECVQDMDHENMFWYRQDPGLGLRLIYFSYDVKMKEKGDIPEGYSVSREKKERFSLILESASTNQTSMYLCASRPWTSGIINEQFFGPGTRLTVL.

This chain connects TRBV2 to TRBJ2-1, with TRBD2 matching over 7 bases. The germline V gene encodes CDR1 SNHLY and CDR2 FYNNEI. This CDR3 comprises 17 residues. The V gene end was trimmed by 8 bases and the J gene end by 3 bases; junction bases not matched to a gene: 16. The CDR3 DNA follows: TGTGCCAGCGAACCCCCACTAGCGACCAACCGCTACAATGAGCAGTTCTTC. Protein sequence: CASEPPLATNRYNEQFF.

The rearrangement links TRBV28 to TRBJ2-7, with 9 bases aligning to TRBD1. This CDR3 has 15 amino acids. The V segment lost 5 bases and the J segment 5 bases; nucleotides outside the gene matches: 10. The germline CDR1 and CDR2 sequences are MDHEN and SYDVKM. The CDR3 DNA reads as TGTGCCAGCAGTCACTATACAGGGGGCAGCGACGAGCAGTACTTC. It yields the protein CASSHYTGGSDEQYF. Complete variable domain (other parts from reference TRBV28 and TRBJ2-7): DVKVTQSSRYLVKRTGEKVFLECVQDMDHENMFWYRQDPGLGLRLIYFSYDVKMKEKGDIPEGYSVSREKKERFSLILESASTNQTSMYLCASSHYTGGSDEQYFGPGTRLTVT.

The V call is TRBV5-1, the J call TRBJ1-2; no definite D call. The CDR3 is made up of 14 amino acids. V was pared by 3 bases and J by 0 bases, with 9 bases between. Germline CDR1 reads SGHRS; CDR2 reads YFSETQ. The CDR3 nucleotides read TGCGCCAGCAGCTCGGGTATTTCTAACTATGGCTACACCTTC. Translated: CASSSGISNYGYTF. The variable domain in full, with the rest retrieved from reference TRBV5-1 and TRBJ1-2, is KAGVTQTPRYLIKTRGQQVTLSCSPISGHRSVSWYQQTPGQGLQFLFEYFSETQRNKGNFPGRFSGRQFSNSRSEMNVSTLELGDSALYLCASSSGISNYGYTFGSGTRLTVV.

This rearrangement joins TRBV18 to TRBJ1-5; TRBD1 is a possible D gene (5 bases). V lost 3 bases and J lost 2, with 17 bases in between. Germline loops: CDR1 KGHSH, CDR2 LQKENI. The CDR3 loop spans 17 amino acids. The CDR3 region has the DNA TGTGCCAGCTCACCTTCGGGCGGGGCTGGGGGCAATCAGCCCCAGCATTTT. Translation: CASSPSGGAGGNQPQHF.

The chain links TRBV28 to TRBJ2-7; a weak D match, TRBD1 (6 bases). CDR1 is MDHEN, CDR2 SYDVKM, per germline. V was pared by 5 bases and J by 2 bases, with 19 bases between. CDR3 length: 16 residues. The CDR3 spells CASSTNSGTKPYEQYF. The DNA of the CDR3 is TGTGCCAGCAGTACAAATTCCGGGACAAAACCCTACGAGCAGTACTTC.

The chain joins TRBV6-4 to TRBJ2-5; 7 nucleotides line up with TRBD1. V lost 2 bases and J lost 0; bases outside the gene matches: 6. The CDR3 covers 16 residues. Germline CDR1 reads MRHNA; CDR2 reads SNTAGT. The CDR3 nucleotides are TGTGCCAGCAGTGACAGGACAGGCCGATACCAAGAGACCCAGTACTTC. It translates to CASSDRTGRYQETQYF.

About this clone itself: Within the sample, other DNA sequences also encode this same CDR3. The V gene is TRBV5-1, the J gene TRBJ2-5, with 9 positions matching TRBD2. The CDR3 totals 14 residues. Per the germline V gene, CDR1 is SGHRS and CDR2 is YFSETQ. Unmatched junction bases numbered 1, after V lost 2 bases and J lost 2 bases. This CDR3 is CASSLAGGQETQYF. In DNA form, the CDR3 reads TGCGCCAGCAGCTTAGCGGGGGGTCAAGAGACCCAGTACTTC.

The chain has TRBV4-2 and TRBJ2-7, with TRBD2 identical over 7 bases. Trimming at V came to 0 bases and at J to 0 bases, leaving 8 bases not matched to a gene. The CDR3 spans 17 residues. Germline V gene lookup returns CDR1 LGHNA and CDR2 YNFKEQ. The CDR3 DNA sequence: TGTGCCAGCAGCCAAGACCTAAGCGGGGAAAGCTCCTACGAGCAGTACTTC. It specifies CASSQDLSGESSYEQYF.

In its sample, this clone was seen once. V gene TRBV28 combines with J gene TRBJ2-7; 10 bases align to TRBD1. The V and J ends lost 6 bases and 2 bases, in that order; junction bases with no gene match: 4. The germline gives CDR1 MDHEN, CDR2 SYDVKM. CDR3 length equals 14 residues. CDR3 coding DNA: TGTGCCAGCAGAACCGGGACAGGGGCCTACGAGCAGTACTTC. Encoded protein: CASRTGTGAYEQYF.

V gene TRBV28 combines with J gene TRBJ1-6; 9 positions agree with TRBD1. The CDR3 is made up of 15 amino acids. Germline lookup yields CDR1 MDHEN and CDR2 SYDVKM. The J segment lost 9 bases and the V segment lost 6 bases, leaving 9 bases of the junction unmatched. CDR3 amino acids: CASRIFGQGRSPLHF. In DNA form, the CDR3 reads TGTGCCAGCAGGATTTTTGGACAGGGGCGTTCACCCCTCCACTTT.

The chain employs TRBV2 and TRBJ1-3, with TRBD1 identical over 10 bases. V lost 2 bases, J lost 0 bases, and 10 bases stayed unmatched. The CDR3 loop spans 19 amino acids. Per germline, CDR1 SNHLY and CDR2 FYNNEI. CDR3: CASSEMGTGVFSSGNTIYF. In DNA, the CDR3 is TGTGCCAGCAGTGAAATGGGGACAGGGGTATTTAGCTCTGGAAACACCATATATTTT. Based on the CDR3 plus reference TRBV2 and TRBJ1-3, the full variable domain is EPEVTQTPSHQVTQMGQEVILRCVPISNHLYFYWYRQILGQKVEFLVSFYNNEISEKSEIFDDQFSVERPDGSNFTLKIRSTKLEDSAMYFCASSEMGTGVFSSGNTIYFGEGSWLTVV.

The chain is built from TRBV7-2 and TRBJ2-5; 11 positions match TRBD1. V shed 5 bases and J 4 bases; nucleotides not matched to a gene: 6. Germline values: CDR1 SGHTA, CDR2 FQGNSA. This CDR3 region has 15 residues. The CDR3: CASSPSGTGGETQYF. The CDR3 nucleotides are TGTGCCAGCAGCCCTTCCGGGACAGGGGGAGAGACCCAGTACTTC.

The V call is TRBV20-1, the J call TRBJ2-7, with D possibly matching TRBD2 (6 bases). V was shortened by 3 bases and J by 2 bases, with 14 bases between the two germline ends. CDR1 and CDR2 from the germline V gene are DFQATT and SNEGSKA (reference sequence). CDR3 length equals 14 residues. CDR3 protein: CSASGTPGTYEQYF. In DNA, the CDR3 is TGCAGTGCTAGTGGGACTCCCGGGACCTACGAGCAGTACTTC.

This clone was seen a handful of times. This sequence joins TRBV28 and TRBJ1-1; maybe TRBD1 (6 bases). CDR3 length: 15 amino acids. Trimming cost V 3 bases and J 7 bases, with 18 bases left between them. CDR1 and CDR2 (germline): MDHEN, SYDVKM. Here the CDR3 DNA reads TGTGCCAGCAGTTTTCCAGGGGCGGGGGGTGATGAAGCTTTCTTT. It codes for CASSFPGAGGDEAFF.

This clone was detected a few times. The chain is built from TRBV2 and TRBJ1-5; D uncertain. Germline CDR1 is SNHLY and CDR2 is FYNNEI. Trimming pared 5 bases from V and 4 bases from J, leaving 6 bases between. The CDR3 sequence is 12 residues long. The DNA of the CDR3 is TGTGCCAGCAGTAACCTAAATCAGCCCCAGCATTTT. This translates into CASSNLNQPQHF.

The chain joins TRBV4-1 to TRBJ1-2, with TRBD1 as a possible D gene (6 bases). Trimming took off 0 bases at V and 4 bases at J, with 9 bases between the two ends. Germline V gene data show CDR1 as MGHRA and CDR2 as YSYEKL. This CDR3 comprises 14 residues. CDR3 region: CASSQDGQSYGYTF. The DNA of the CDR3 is TGCGCCAGCAGCCAAGATGGACAGAGCTATGGCTACACCTTC.

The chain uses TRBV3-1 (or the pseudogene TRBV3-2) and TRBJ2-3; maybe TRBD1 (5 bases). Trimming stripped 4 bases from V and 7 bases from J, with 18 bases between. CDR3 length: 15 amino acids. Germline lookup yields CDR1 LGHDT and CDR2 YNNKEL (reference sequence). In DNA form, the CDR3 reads TGTGCCAGCAGCCCGTACAGGCAGGGTTGGAATACGCAGTATTTT. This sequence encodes CASSPYRQGWNTQYF.

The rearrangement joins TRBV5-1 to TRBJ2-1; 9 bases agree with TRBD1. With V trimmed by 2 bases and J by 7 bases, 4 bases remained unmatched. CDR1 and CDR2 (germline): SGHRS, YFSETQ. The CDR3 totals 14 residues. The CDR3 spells CASSLQTGGNEQFF. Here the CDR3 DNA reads TGCGCCAGCAGCTTACAGACAGGGGGTAATGAGCAGTTCTTC.

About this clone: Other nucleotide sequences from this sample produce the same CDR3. CDR3: CAISESEGRVGTNEKLFF. The CDR3 DNA reads TGTGCCATCAGTGAGTCGGAGGGAAGGGTGGGAACTAATGAAAAACTGTTTTTT. The gene calls are TRBV10-3 and TRBJ1-4; no definite D call. This CDR3 is 18 amino acids long. CDR1 ENHRY and CDR2 SYGVKD come from the germline V gene. V gave up 0 bases and J gave up 1 base, with 15 bases separating them.

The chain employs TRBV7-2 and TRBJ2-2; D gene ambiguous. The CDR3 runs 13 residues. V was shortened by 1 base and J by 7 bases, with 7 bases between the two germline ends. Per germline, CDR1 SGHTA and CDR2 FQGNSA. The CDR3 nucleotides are TGTGCCAGCAGCTTAGATCTGAGCGGGGAGCTGTTTTTT. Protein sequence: CASSLDLSGELFF.

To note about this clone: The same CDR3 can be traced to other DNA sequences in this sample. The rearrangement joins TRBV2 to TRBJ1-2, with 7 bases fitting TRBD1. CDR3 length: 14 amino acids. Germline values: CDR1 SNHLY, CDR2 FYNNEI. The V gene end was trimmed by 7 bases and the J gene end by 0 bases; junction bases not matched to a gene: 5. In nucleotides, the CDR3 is TGTGCCAGCACCGCAGGGGGACCTAACTATGGCTACACCTTC. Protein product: CASTAGGPNYGYTF. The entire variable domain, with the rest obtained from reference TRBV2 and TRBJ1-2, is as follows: EPEVTQTPSHQVTQMGQEVILRCVPISNHLYFYWYRQILGQKVEFLVSFYNNEISEKSEIFDDQFSVERPDGSNFTLKIRSTKLEDSAMYFCASTAGGPNYGYTFGSGTRLTVV.

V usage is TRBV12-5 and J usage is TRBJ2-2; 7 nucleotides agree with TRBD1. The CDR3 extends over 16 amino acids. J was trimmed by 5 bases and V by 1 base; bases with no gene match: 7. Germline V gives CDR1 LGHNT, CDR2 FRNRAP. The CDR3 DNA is TGTGCTAGTGGTTTGGGACAGGGCGGGTTTACCGGGGAGCTGTTTTTT. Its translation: CASGLGQGGFTGELFF.

DNA for the CDR3: TGTGCCAGCAGTTCCCGACAGGGTTCCTACAATGAGCAGTTCTTC. This sequence encodes CASSSRQGSYNEQFF. The rearrangement links TRBV6-5 to TRBJ2-1; 7 nucleotides align to TRBD1. The CDR3 has 15 residues. The V gene end was trimmed by 4 bases and the J gene end by 1 base; junction bases not matched to a gene: 4. Germline CDR1 MNHEY, CDR2 SVGAGI.

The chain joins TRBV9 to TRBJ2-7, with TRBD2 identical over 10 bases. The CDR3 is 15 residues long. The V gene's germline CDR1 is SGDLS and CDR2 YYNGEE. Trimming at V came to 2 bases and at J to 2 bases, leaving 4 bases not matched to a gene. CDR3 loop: CASSVGTSETYEQYF. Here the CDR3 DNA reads TGTGCCAGCAGCGTCGGGACTAGCGAAACCTACGAGCAGTACTTC.

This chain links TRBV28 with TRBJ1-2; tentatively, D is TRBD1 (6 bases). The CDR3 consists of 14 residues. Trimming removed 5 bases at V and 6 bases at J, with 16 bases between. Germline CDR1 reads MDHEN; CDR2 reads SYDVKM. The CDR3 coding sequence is TGTGCCAGCAGTACCCCTCGGGGGGCAAATGGCTACACCTTC. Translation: CASSTPRGANGYTF.

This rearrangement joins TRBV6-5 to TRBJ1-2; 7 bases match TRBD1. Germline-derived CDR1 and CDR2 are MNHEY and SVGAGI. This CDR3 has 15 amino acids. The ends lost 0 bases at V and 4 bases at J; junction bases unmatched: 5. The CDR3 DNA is TGTGCCAGCAGTTACTCCCAGGGGGTCGGCTATGGCTACACCTTC. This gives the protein CASSYSQGVGYGYTF.

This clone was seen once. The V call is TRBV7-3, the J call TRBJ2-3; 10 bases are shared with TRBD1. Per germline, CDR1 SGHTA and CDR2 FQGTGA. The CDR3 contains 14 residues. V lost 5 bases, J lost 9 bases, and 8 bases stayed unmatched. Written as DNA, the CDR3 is TGTGCCAGCAGCCCCGGACAGGGGGTAGGCACGCAGTATTTT. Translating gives CASSPGQGVGTQYF.

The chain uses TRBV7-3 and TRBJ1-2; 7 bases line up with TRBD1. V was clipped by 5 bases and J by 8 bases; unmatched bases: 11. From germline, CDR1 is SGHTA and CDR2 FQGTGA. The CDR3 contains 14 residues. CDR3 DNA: TGTGCCAGCAGCCCACAAGGGACAGAGGGAGGCTACACCTTC. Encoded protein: CASSPQGTEGGYTF.

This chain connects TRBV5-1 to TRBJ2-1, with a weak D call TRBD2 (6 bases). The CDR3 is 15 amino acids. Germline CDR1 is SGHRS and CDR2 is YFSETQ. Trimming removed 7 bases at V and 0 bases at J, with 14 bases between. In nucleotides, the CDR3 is TGCGCCAGCGCCGTAGCGGTTAGCTCCTACAATGAGCAGTTCTTC. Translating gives CASAVAVSSYNEQFF.